This is a list of T cell receptor beta chains from one sample in a study of blood T cells in healthy people across ages. Each CDR3 protein is one row after TCRdb ran MiXCR on the 5' RACE reads. The sample yields 630,000 or so distinct CDR3 sequences, 32% seen once. Sample: blood. All receptors come from a woman of 80 years or more in good health. CDR3s include the opening cysteine and the closing phenylalanine or tryptophan. A D gene is named only where the DNA matches it firmly. The listing skips clone size in some rows; elsewhere it reads once, few, many or a size class.

J gene: TRBJ1-6
D gene: .
V gene: TRBV7-2
clone size: many
CDR3 protein: CASSFGSANSPLHF
CDR3 DNA: TGTGCCAGCAGCTTTGGGTCAGCTAATTCACCCCTCCACTTT

J gene: TRBJ2-4
D gene: TRBD2
V gene: TRBV11-2
clone size: .
CDR3 protein: CASSLSGRAKNIQYF
CDR3 DNA: TGTGCCAGCAGCTTGAGCGGGAGGGCCAAAAACATTCAGTACTTC

J gene: TRBJ2-4
D gene: .
V gene: TRBV6-2/TRBV6-3
clone size: many
CDR3 protein: CASSPLVDRLAKNIQYF
CDR3 DNA: TGTGCCAGCAGTCCCCTTGTAGACAGGCTAGCCAAAAACATTCAGTACTTC

J gene: TRBJ2-4
D gene: TRBD1
V gene: TRBV20-1
clone size: .
CDR3 protein: CSASRQGATKNIQYF
CDR3 DNA: TGCAGTGCTAGTCGTCAGGGGGCGACCAAAAACATTCAGTACTTC

J gene: TRBJ1-2
D gene: TRBD1
V gene: TRBV9
clone size: few
CDR3 protein: CASSVDGTGLYGYTF
CDR3 DNA: TGTGCCAGCAGCGTAGATGGGACAGGACTGTATGGCTACACCTTC

J gene: TRBJ2-1
D gene: .
V gene: TRBV10-3
clone size: many
CDR3 protein: CAISSSAAISNEQFF
CDR3 DNA: TGTGCCATCAGCTCTTCTGCAGCTATATCCAATGAGCAGTTCTTC

J gene: TRBJ2-3
D gene: TRBD1
V gene: TRBV5-4
clone size: few
CDR3 protein: CASSSGDRGPTDTQYF
CDR3 DNA: TGTGCCAGCAGCTCAGGGGACAGGGGGCCAACAGATACGCAGTATTTT

J gene: TRBJ1-5
D gene: TRBD1
V gene: TRBV6-5
clone size: .
CDR3 protein: CASSSQKLRDRERPQHF
CDR3 DNA: TGTGCCAGCAGTTCTCAAAAACTCCGGGACAGGGAGAGGCCCCAGCATTTT

J gene: TRBJ2-4
D gene: .
V gene: TRBV7-2
clone size: .
CDR3 protein: CASSLLGQNIQYF
CDR3 DNA: TGTGCCAGCAGCTTATTGGGCCAAAACATTCAGTACTTC

J gene: TRBJ1-2
D gene: .
V gene: TRBV6-1
clone size: .
CDR3 protein: CASSDNHSKTAVYGYTF
CDR3 DNA: TGTGCCAGCAGTGATAACCACAGTAAGACAGCGGTCTATGGCTACACCTTC

J gene: TRBJ2-3
D gene: .
V gene: TRBV18
clone size: many
CDR3 protein: CASSPPIRRDTQYF
CDR3 DNA: TGTGCCAGCTCACCACCGATCCGAAGAGATACGCAGTATTTT

J gene: TRBJ2-7
D gene: .
V gene: TRBV5-1
clone size: many
CDR3 protein: CASSLVPGTPREQYF
CDR3 DNA: TGCGCCAGCAGCTTGGTTCCGGGGACCCCTAGAGAGCAGTACTTC

J gene: TRBJ1-1
D gene: TRBD1
V gene: TRBV5-1
clone size: few
CDR3 protein: CASSLGDRMGEAFF
CDR3 DNA: TGCGCCAGCAGCTTGGGGGACAGGATGGGGGAAGCTTTCTTT

J gene: TRBJ2-4
D gene: .
V gene: TRBV5-1
clone size: .
CDR3 protein: CASSLGEPNIQYF
CDR3 DNA: TGCGCCAGCAGCTTGGGAGAGCCAAACATTCAGTACTTC

J gene: TRBJ2-1
D gene: TRBD2
V gene: TRBV7-9
clone size: .
CDR3 protein: CASSFLAGRDEQFF
CDR3 DNA: TGTGCCAGCAGCTTCCTAGCGGGACGGGACGAGCAGTTCTTC

J gene: TRBJ2-5
D gene: .
V gene: TRBV12-3/TRBV12-4
clone size: .
CDR3 protein: CASSSNRDSRQETQYF
CDR3 DNA: TGTGCCAGCAGTTCTAACAGGGACTCCCGCCAAGAGACCCAGTACTTC

J gene: TRBJ2-2
D gene: TRBD2
V gene: TRBV4-2
clone size: .
CDR3 protein: CASSHPPSGGAAGELFF
CDR3 DNA: TGTGCCAGCAGCCACCCACCTAGCGGGGGGGCCGCCGGGGAGCTGTTTTTT

J gene: TRBJ1-2
D gene: TRBD1
V gene: TRBV5-6
clone size: many
CDR3 protein: CASSRTGRTNYGYTF
CDR3 DNA: TGTGCCAGCAGCCGGACAGGGCGAACTAACTATGGCTACACCTTC

J gene: TRBJ1-2
D gene: .
V gene: TRBV12-3/TRBV12-4
clone size: .
CDR3 protein: CASNALYGYTF
CDR3 DNA: TGTGCCAGCAATGCCCTATATGGCTACACCTTC

J gene: TRBJ2-3
D gene: .
V gene: TRBV7-2
clone size: many
CDR3 protein: CASRQLGVGTDTQYF
CDR3 DNA: TGTGCCAGCAGACAGCTGGGCGTCGGCACAGATACGCAGTATTTT

J gene: TRBJ1-1
D gene: TRBD1
V gene: TRBV9
clone size: many
CDR3 protein: CASSLHQGGGTEAFF
CDR3 DNA: TGTGCCAGCAGCCTCCATCAGGGGGGAGGCACTGAAGCTTTCTTT

J gene: TRBJ1-2
D gene: .
V gene: TRBV28
clone size: many
CDR3 protein: CASIGDPSYGYTF
CDR3 DNA: TGTGCCAGCATCGGTGACCCCTCCTATGGCTACACCTTC

J gene: TRBJ2-7
D gene: TRBD2
V gene: TRBV7-2
clone size: many
CDR3 protein: CASSLEGGGAVSYEQYF
CDR3 DNA: TGTGCCAGCAGCTTAGAAGGCGGGGGGGCCGTTTCCTACGAGCAGTACTTC

J gene: TRBJ1-6
D gene: .
V gene: TRBV20-1
clone size: .
CDR3 protein: CSAITAGAPLHF
CDR3 DNA: TGCAGTGCTATCACCGCGGGTGCACCCCTCCACTTT

J gene: TRBJ2-1
D gene: .
V gene: TRBV7-6
clone size: .
CDR3 protein: CASSFSSNSYNEQFF
CDR3 DNA: TGTGCCAGCAGCTTTAGCTCCAACTCCTACAATGAGCAGTTCTTC

J gene: TRBJ2-5
D gene: TRBD2
V gene: TRBV6-2/TRBV6-3
clone size: .
CDR3 protein: CASRLSGGAPETQYF
CDR3 DNA: TGTGCCAGCAGGCTCAGCGGGGGGGCCCCAGAGACCCAGTACTTC

J gene: TRBJ2-7
D gene: .
V gene: TRBV7-9
clone size: many
CDR3 protein: CASSPRTGSYEQYF
CDR3 DNA: TGTGCCAGCAGCCCTCGGACGGGCTCCTACGAGCAGTACTTC

J gene: TRBJ2-5
D gene: .
V gene: TRBV29-1
clone size: once
CDR3 protein: CSEGSGGTQYF
CDR3 DNA: TGCAGCGAAGGTAGCGGAGGGACCCAGTACTTC

J gene: TRBJ1-3
D gene: .
V gene: TRBV12-3/TRBV12-4
clone size: many
CDR3 protein: CASSSGAGNTIYF
CDR3 DNA: TGTGCCAGCAGTTCGGGAGCTGGAAACACCATATATTTT

J gene: TRBJ1-4
D gene: .
V gene: TRBV4-1
clone size: many
CDR3 protein: CASSQERGRLEKLFF
CDR3 DNA: TGCGCCAGCAGCCAAGAACGGGGGAGGTTGGAAAAACTGTTTTTT

J gene: TRBJ2-3
D gene: TRBD2
V gene: TRBV5-1
clone size: .
CDR3 protein: CASSRSGGAGSDTQYF
CDR3 DNA: TGCGCCAGCAGCCGAAGCGGGGGGGCTGGGTCAGATACGCAGTATTTT

J gene: TRBJ2-5
D gene: TRBD1
V gene: TRBV6-2/TRBV6-3
clone size: .
CDR3 protein: CASSQHRGHQETQYF
CDR3 DNA: TGTGCCAGCAGTCAACACAGGGGACACCAAGAGACCCAGTACTTC

J gene: TRBJ2-7
D gene: .
V gene: TRBV24-1
clone size: few
CDR3 protein: CATSDAAGLGDEQYF
CDR3 DNA: TGTGCCACCAGTGATGCCGCCGGACTGGGCGACGAGCAGTACTTC

J gene: TRBJ2-7
D gene: .
V gene: TRBV29-1
clone size: many
CDR3 protein: CSVGYRRPPHEQYF
CDR3 DNA: TGCAGCGTTGGGTACAGGAGGCCCCCCCACGAGCAGTACTTC

J gene: TRBJ1-5
D gene: TRBD1
V gene: TRBV7-2
clone size: many
CDR3 protein: CASSLTGTGGHQPQHF
CDR3 DNA: TGTGCCAGCAGCTTAACCGGGACAGGGGGCCATCAGCCCCAGCATTTT

J gene: TRBJ1-1
D gene: TRBD1
V gene: TRBV5-1
clone size: .
CDR3 protein: CASSSQGITEAFF
CDR3 DNA: TGCGCCAGCAGCTCACAGGGGATCACTGAAGCTTTCTTT

J gene: TRBJ2-1
D gene: .
V gene: TRBV9
clone size: many
CDR3 protein: CASSVAIMDRPPYNEQFF
CDR3 DNA: TGTGCCAGCAGCGTAGCTATCATGGACCGCCCTCCCTACAATGAGCAGTTCTTC